This TCR beta chain came from a study of regulatory T cells in long-lasting Graves disease. Sample time point: newly diagnosed GD, antithyroid drugs for less than 3 months. PBMCs provided the RNA from which the TCR library was made. Germline CDR1 reads MDHEN; CDR2 reads SYDVKM. The V segment lost 3 bases and the J segment 4 bases; nucleotides outside the gene matches: 8. This CDR3 region has 16 residues. This clonotype was counted ten times or more. TCR beta libraries were built with iRepertoire HTBI primers and Arm-PCR of CDR3 regions. Each CDR3 protein is one row after TCRdb ran MiXCR on the multiplex PCR reads. The profile shows 350,000 to 500,000 distinct CDR3 sequences, 12% to 15% of them singletons. The same sample was also studied in work on T cells in Graves' hyperthyroidism and ophthalmopathy. That study adds: Diagnostic assessment was based on clinical symptoms, serum thyroxine and TRAb, thyroid ultrasound and orbital computed tomography.

V and J are TRBV28 and TRBJ2-2; 7 positions match TRBD1. The receptor was derived from a woman aged 50 to 60 with Graves disease. This specimen was peripheral blood mononuclear cells (PBMCs), taken at new diagnosis, from a patient treated with antithyroid drugs. The CDR3 is CASSFEGAGGTGELFF. The CDR3 bases are TGTGCCAGCAGTTTCGAGGGGGCAGGAGGCACCGGGGAGCTGTTTTTT.